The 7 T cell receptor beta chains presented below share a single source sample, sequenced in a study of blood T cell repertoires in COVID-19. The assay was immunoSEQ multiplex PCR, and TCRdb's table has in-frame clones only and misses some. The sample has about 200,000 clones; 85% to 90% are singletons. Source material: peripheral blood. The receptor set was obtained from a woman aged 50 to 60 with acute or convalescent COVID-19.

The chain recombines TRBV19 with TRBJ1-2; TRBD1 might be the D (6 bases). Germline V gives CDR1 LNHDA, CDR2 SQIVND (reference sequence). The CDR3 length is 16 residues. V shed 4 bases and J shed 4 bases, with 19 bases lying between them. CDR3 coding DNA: TGTGCCAGTAGTAGCCCTTTTTCGGACAGAGGCTATGGCTACACCTTC. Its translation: CASSSPFSDRGYGYTF.

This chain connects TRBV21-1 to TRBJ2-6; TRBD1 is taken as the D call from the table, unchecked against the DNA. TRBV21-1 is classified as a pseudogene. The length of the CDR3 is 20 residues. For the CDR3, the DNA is TGTGCCAGCAGCAAAGGTGGGTCAGGGGATAACTCTCTGGGGGCCAACGTCCTGACTTTC. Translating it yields CASSKGGSGDNSLGANVLTF.

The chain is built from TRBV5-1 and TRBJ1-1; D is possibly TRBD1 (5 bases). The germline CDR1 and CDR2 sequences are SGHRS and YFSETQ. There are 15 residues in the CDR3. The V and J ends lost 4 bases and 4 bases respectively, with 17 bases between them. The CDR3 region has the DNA TGCGCCAGCAGCCGAAATGGGCAGGGAATCACTGAAGCTTTCTTT. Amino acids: CASSRNGQGITEAFF.

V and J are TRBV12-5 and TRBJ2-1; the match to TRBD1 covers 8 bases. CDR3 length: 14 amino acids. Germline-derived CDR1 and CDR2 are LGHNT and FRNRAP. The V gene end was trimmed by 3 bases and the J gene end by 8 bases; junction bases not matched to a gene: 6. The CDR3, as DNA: TGTGCTAGTGGTTTTCAGGGGGCCCGGGATGAGCAGTTCTTC. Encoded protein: CASGFQGARDEQFF.

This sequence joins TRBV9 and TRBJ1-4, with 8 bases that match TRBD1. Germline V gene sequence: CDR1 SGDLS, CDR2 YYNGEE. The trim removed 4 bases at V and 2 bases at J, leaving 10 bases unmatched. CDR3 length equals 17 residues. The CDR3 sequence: CASSSPKGQATNEKLFF. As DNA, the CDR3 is TGTGCCAGCAGCTCCCCCAAGGGACAGGCCACTAATGAAAAACTGTTTTTT.

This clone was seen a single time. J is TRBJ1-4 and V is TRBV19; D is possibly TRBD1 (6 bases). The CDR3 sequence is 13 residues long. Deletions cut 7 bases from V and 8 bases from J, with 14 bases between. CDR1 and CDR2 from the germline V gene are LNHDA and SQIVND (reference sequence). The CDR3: CASTLAGVEKLFF. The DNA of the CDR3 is TGTGCCAGTACGTTAGCAGGGGTGGAAAAACTGTTTTTT.

The DNA for the CDR3 is TGTGCCAGTACCGACGAGAGCAGGGGGCGCCGCGATGAGCAGTTCTTC. Translating it yields CASTDESRGRRDEQFF. The gene calls are TRBV19 and TRBJ2-1; 8 bases align to TRBD1. Per the germline V gene, CDR1 is LNHDA and CDR2 is SQIVND (reference sequence). The CDR3 runs to 16 residues. The J segment lost 8 bases and the V segment lost 7 bases, leaving 16 bases of the junction unmatched.